This T cell receptor (beta chain) comes out of a study of T cell responses to AZD1222 COVID-19 vaccine. V lost 7 bases and J 2 bases, leaving 17 bases between the germline ends. The germline V gene encodes CDR1 LNHDA and CDR2 SQIVND (reference sequence). The CDR3 has 15 amino acids. Sequencing was performed with immunoSEQ multiplex PCR; in TCRdb, only in-frame clones are kept and a portion is missing. The data contain about 180,000 clones, just under 90% of them singletons. The chain is built from TRBV19 and TRBJ1-1; weak D call: TRBD1 (5 bases). This receptor was identified in an adult who received the MenACWY meningococcal vaccine as a control. The starting material was peripheral blood, obtained 28 days after the second dose of the MenACWY control vaccine. The CDR3 reads CASKDSQGFNTEAFF. DNA of the CDR3: TGTGCCAGTAAAGATAGCCAGGGTTTCAACACTGAAGCTTTCTTT.